This entry features one T cell receptor beta chain sequence. The PCR used 60 Vbeta and 13 Jbeta primers. Repertoires were generated with immunoSEQ multiplex PCR, while TCRdb's copy carries only in-frame clones and drops some. The table shows approximately 110,000 clones, with 65% to 80% occurring only once. These data originate in a study of cytomegalovirus exposure and HLA in healthy donors. The CDR3 has 15 residues. Trimming removed 7 bases from V and 1 base from J; junction bases left unmatched: 6. The germline gives CDR1 MNHNY, CDR2 SVGAGI (reference sequence). The source is a human donor in good health. This chain links TRBV6-6 with TRBJ2-1; 8 positions agree with TRBD2. Source material: PBMCs. CDR3 bases: TGTGCCAGCACTTCCGGGACTAGGTCCTACAATGAGCAGTTCTTC. Translation gives CASTSGTRSYNEQFF.